This TCR beta chain originates from a study of blood T cells in healthy people across ages. About the study: About one barcoded beta molecule per two T cells was the capture yield of template switching. Study conclusions and caveats: A roughly linear age-dependent decrease characterized TCR beta diversity per million T cells. Higher diversity and more naive CD4+ cells were features of long-lived donors, compared to aged donors.

This clonotype was counted a few times. Its antigen remains unidentified. A second 7 to 11 cycle PCR used barcoded and J-beta primers. TCRdb fed the 5' RACE reads into MiXCR, producing one record per CDR3 protein. The repertoire has about 720,000 distinct CDR3 sequences, about a fifth of them found once; the top ten carry roughly a fifth. The individuals who served as donors were healthy Caucasians living in Russia, aged roughly 6 to 90. The CDR3 is made up of 14 amino acids. Germline V lookup: CDR1 LNHDA, CDR2 SQIVND (reference sequence). The junction had 15 bases not matched to a gene; V was cut back by 7 bases and J by 13 bases.

V usage is TRBV19 and J usage is TRBJ1-2; 10 bases are shared with TRBD1. Specimen: blood. This clonotype was sampled from a man aged 65 to 85 in good health. The CDR3 coding sequence is TGTGCCAGTACCCAGAACATGGACAGGGGGAGCAGCACCTTC. Translation gives CASTQNMDRGSSTF.